This TCR beta chain stems from a study of T cell clonality in common variable immunodeficiency. V lost 6 bases, J lost 1 base, and 9 bases stayed unmatched. This CDR3 has 16 residues. The sample holds many counts of this clone. No antigen is known for it. The sequenced fragment ends 3 residues before the CDR3 boundary, so the rest is inferred from the germline J gene. Study-wide points: CVID subjects showed higher TCRbeta clonality than healthy controls. CVID subjects shared fewer TCRbeta clones than healthy controls did. In common variable immunodeficiency, TCR beta chains reportedly carried fewer deletions and N-nucleotide insertions.

Sequencing input was equivalent genomic DNA from CVID and controls. TCRdb's table, derived via immunoSEQ multiplex PCR, lists solely in-frame clones and lacks some. This sample carries 60,000 to 75,000 clones and no singletons, and approximately 1.7% goes to the top ten. The receptor was isolated from a person between 18 and 70 years old in good health. The V call is TRBV12-3 or TRBV12-4, the J call TRBJ2-3, with 8 bases lining up with TRBD1. The sequencing sample was made of peripheral blood mononuclear cells. The CDR3 reads CASSLEPGQGTDTQYF. The CDR3 DNA, read in part, is TGTGCCAGCAGCCTGGAGCCGGGACAGGGCACAGATACG.